The rows below give T cell receptor beta chains drawn from one sample of a study of lymphopenia after photon versus proton radiotherapy. Here immunoSEQ multiplex PCR was the method, and the copy in TCRdb shows in-frame clones only, minus some. The sample lists more than 80,000 clones, 80% to 90% occurring once. The sequencing here drew on peripheral blood, taken from a patient treated with proton-based radiotherapy. The receptors were gathered from a man in his sixties with pancreatic cancer. CDR3s include the opening cysteine and the closing phenylalanine or tryptophan. The D gene is left open where the match is weak. Only part of the rows carry a size: once, few, many, or a class if the clone is expanded.

V gene,J gene,D gene,CDR3 length,clone size,CDR3 protein,CDR3 DNA
TRBV6-1,TRBJ2-3,NA,13,NA,CASSPQGTDTQYF,TGTGCCAGCAGTCCCCAGGGCACAGATACGCAGTATTTT
TRBV27,TRBJ1-1,NA,13,few,CASSSWIGQPAFF,TGTGCCAGCAGTTCCTGGATTGGACAGCCGGCTTTCTTT
TRBV7-8,TRBJ1-2,NA,16,NA,CASSLEGHRANYGYTF,TGTGCCAGCAGCTTAGAGGGACACCGTGCTAACTATGGCTACACCTTC
TRBV29-1,TRBJ1-1,TRBD1,14,few,CSAGQGREKYEAFF,TGCAGCGCAGGACAGGGGCGCGAGAAGTACGAAGCTTTCTTT
TRBV9,TRBJ2-3,NA,14,NA,CASSKTGSTDTQYF,TGTGCCAGCAGCAAGACAGGTAGCACAGATACGCAGTATTTT
TRBV28,TRBJ1-5,NA,14,NA,CASSPPPGNQPQHF,TGTGCCAGCAGCCCCCCACCAGGGAATCAGCCCCAGCATTTT
TRBV5-1,TRBJ2-2,TRBD1,19,NA,CASSLVELGQGVYTGELFF,TGCGCCAGCAGCTTGGTGGAGCTGGGACAGGGAGTGTACACCGGGGAGCTGTTTTTT
TRBV5-4,TRBJ1-5,NA,13,NA,CASSWGGNQPQHF,TGTGCCAGCAGCTGGGGGGGAAATCAGCCCCAGCATTTT
TRBV5-1,TRBJ2-1,TRBD2,15,NA,CASSLPTSGSREQFF,TGCGCCAGCAGCTTGCCGACTAGCGGGAGTCGTGAGCAGTTCTTC
TRBV18,TRBJ1-5,TRBD1,14,NA,CASSEGGTAQPQHF,TGTGCCAGCTCAGAGGGTGGGACAGCTCAGCCCCAGCATTTT
TRBV6-1,TRBJ1-5,NA,12,NA,CASSEARQPQHF,TGTGCCAGCAGTGAAGCTCGTCAGCCCCAGCATTTT
TRBV30,TRBJ1-4,NA,16,NA,CAWSPGRGGTNEKLFF,TGTGCCTGGAGCCCGGGACGGGGTGGGACTAATGAAAAACTGTTTTTT
TRBV27,TRBJ1-2,NA,12,few,CASSLPGGGYTF,TGTGCCAGCAGTTTACCCGGGGGAGGCTACACCTTC
TRBV7-2,TRBJ2-7,NA,16,NA,CASRKTGTSSSYEQYF,TGTGCCAGCAGGAAAACCGGGACGTCGTCCTCCTACGAGCAGTACTTC
TRBV25-1,TRBJ2-3,NA,15,NA,CASMEEAPGTDTQYF,TGTGCCAGCATGGAGGAGGCCCCCGGCACAGATACGCAGTATTTT
TRBV19,TRBJ2-1,TRBD2,17,NA,CASSIDGLAGGVYEQFF,TGTGCCAGTAGTATTGACGGACTAGCGGGAGGAGTGTATGAGCAGTTCTTC
TRBV21-1,TRBJ1-1,NA,11,NA,CASSKDTEAFF,TGTGCCAGCAGCAAGGACACTGAAGCTTTCTTT
TRBV5-1,TRBJ2-3,TRBD2,15,NA,CASSAGTTYTDTQYF,TGCGCCAGCAGTGCCGGGACTACATACACAGATACGCAGTATTTT
TRBV7-2,TRBJ2-1,NA,15,once,CASSRGPSPYNEQFF,TGTGCCAGCAGCCGAGGACCCTCCCCCTACAATGAGCAGTTCTTC
TRBV6-6,TRBJ1-3,NA,16,NA,CASSYGIGSSGNTIYF,TGTGCCAGCAGTTACGGTATAGGAAGCTCTGGAAACACCATATATTTT
TRBV18,TRBJ2-1,TRBD2,18,few,CASSPSGLAGGSRVEQFF,TGTGCCAGCTCACCTTCGGGACTAGCGGGAGGGTCTCGAGTTGAGCAGTTCTTC
TRBV7-2,TRBJ2-2,NA,15,once,CASSSGRANTGELFF,TGTGCCAGCAGCTCGGGAAGGGCGAACACCGGGGAGCTGTTTTTT
TRBV9,TRBJ2-5,NA,15,NA,CASSVDSTFMETQYF,TGTGCCAGCAGCGTAGACAGTACTTTTATGGAGACCCAGTACTTC
TRBV19,TRBJ1-1,NA,13,few,CASSEVGGTEAFF,TGTGCCAGTAGTGAGGTCGGGGGCACTGAAGCTTTCTTT
TRBV6-6,TRBJ2-2,NA,13,NA,CASRGGPTGELFF,TGTGCCAGCAGGGGTGGGCCAACCGGGGAGCTGTTTTTT
TRBV6-5,TRBJ1-5,TRBD1,14,NA,CASSLGQVGQPQHF,TGTGCCAGCAGTTTAGGACAGGTTGGACAGCCCCAGCATTTT
TRBV14,TRBJ1-2,NA,13,NA,CASSQRENGGYTF,TGTGCCAGCAGCCAAAGGGAAAATGGAGGCTACACCTTC
TRBV9,TRBJ2-2,NA,14,NA,CASSVEPNTGELFF,TGTGCCAGCAGCGTAGAACCAAACACCGGGGAGCTGTTTTTT
TRBV11-3,TRBJ2-7,NA,13,NA,CASSFEHPYEQYF,TGTGCCAGCAGCTTTGAACATCCCTACGAGCAGTACTTC